The 5 T cell receptor beta chains given below trace back to one sample, sequenced in a study of post-analysis software for immune sequencing data. Study conclusions and caveats: Comparison of patients with controls showed 5 or 6 TRBV segments more frequent in patients, TRBV5-6, TRBV5-1 and TRBV20-1 among them.

Antigen specificity for these receptors is unknown. Researchers reported that TCR beta cDNA libraries carried unique molecular identifiers. TCRdb ran MiXCR on the PCR reads and lists one entry per CDR3 protein. The data show about 200,000 distinct CDR3 sequences, 25% to 30% seen once. Specimen: blood. The receptors were gathered from a girl aged 2-17 years with multiple sclerosis.

This CDR3 is CASSLQGFYNSPLHF. CDR3 bases: TGTGCCAGCAGCCTTCAGGGGTTTTATAATTCACCCCTCCACTTT. This rearrangement joins TRBV7-3 to TRBJ1-6, with D perhaps matching TRBD1 (6 bases). The CDR3 loop spans 15 amino acids. Germline assignment: CDR1 SGHTA and CDR2 FQGTGA. Trimming pared 5 bases from V and 4 bases from J, leaving 12 bases between.

Remarks on this clonotype: A junction end diverges from the germline sequence, so it may reflect a read error. V usage is TRBV28 and J usage is TRBJ2-2; the match to TRBD1 covers 8 bases. The CDR3 length is 13 residues. Per germline, CDR1 MDHEN and CDR2 SYDVKM. CDR3 sequence: CASSHRGTGEPFF. CDR3 sequence (DNA): TGTGCCAGTAGCCACAGGGGGACCGGGGAGCCGTTTTTT.

This clonotype was seen only a few times. The J gene is TRBJ2-1, the V gene TRBV14; 8 bases line up with TRBD2. The CDR3 runs 17 residues. The junction had 6 bases not matched to a gene; V was cut back by 0 bases and J by 2 bases. CDR1 is SGHDN, CDR2 FVKESK, per germline. DNA of the CDR3: TGTGCCAGCAGCCAAGATCGAGCGGGAGTTACCTACAATGAGCAGTTCTTC. Protein sequence: CASSQDRAGVTYNEQFF.

This clonotype showed up many times. V usage is TRBV29-1 and J usage is TRBJ2-1; D is perhaps TRBD2 (5 bases). V was cut by 5 bases and J by 7 bases, with 12 bases left in between. This CDR3 region has 12 residues. Germline lookup yields CDR1 SQVTM and CDR2 ANQGSEA. In DNA form, the CDR3 reads TGCAGCGTTCGTGAGGGCTTGAATGAGCAGTTCTTC. This encodes CSVREGLNEQFF.

This clonotype was seen many times. The chain links TRBV27 to TRBJ2-1; TRBD2 matches 13 bases. The CDR3 totals 19 residues. In germline, CDR1 is MNHEY, CDR2 SMNVEV (reference sequence). V lost 4 bases to trimming and J lost 0 bases; unmatched junction nucleotides: 9. The DNA for the CDR3 is TGTGCCAGCAGTTCTGTCGGGACTAGCGGGACTAGCTCCTACAATGAGCAGTTCTTC. It encodes CASSSVGTSGTSSYNEQFF.